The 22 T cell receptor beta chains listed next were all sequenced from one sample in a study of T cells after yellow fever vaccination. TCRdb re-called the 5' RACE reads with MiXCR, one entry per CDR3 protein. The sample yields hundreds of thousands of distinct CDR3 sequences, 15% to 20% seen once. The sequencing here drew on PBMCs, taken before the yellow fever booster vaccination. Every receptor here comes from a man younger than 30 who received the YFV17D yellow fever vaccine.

In nucleotides, the CDR3 is TGTGCCAGCAGCCAAGGTGGGGGGGGTTTCAACACAGATACGCAGTATTTT. The encoded protein is CASSQGGGGFNTDTQYF. The chain carries TRBV3-1 and TRBJ2-3; 7 bases line up with TRBD2. The junction had 9 bases not matched to a gene; V was cut back by 1 base and J by 2 bases. This CDR3 spans 17 amino acids. Germline V gives CDR1 LGHDT, CDR2 YNNKEL (reference sequence).

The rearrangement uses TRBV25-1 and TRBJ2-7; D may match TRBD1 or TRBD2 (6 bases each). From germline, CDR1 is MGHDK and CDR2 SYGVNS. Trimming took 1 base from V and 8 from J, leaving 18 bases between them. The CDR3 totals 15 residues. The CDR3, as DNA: TGTGCCAGCAGTGAATCGGGGGTTGCGAGGGGGAAGCAGTACTTC. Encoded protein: CASSESGVARGKQYF.

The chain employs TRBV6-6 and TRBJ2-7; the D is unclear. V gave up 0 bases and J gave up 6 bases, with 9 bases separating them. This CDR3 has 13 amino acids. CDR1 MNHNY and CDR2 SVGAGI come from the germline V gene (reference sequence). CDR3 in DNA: TGTGCCAGCAGTTACTCGTCCGGCACCGAGCAGTACGTC. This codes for CASSYSSGTEQYV.

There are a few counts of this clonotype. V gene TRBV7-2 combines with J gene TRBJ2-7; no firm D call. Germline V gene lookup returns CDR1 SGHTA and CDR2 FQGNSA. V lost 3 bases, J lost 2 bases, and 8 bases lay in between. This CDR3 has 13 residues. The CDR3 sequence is CASSLDGTYEQYV. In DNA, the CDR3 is TGTGCCAGCAGCTTGGACGGTACCTACGAGCAGTACGTC.

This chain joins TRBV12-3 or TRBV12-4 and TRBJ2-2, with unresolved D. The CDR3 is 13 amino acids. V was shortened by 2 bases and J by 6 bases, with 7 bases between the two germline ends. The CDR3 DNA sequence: TGTGCCAGCAGTTTACAACAACCCGGGGAGCTGTTTTTT. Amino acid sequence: CASSLQQPGELFF.

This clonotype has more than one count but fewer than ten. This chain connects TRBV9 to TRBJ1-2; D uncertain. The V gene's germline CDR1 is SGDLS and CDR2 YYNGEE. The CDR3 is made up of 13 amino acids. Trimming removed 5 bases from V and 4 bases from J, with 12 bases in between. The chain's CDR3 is CASRATDSYGYTF. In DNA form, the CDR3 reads TGTGCCAGCAGGGCGACGGATTCCTATGGCTACACCTTC.

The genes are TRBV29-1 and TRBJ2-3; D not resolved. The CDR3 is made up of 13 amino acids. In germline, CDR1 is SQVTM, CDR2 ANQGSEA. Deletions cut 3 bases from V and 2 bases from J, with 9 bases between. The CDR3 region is CSVESVTTDTQYF. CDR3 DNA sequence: TGCAGCGTTGAGTCAGTGACCACAGATACGCAGTATTTT.

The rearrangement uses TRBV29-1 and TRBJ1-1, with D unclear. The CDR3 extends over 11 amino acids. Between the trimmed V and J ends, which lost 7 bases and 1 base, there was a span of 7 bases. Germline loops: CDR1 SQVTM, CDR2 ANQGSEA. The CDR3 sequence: CSATRNTEAFF. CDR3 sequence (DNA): TGCAGCGCCACACGGAACACTGAAGCTTTCTTT.

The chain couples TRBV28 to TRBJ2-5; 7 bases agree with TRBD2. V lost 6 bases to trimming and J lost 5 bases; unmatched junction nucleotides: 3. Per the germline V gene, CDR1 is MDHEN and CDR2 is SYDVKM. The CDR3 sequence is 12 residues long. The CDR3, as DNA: TGTGCCAGCAGGGGGGGGTCCGAGACCCAGTACTTC. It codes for CASRGGSETQYF.

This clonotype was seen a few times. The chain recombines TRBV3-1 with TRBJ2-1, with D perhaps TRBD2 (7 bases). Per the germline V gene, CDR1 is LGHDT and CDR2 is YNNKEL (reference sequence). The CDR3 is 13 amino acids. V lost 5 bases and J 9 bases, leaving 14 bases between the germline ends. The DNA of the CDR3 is TGTGCCAGCAGCTTCCGGGGGGCGGGTGAGCAGTTCTTC. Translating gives CASSFRGAGEQFF.

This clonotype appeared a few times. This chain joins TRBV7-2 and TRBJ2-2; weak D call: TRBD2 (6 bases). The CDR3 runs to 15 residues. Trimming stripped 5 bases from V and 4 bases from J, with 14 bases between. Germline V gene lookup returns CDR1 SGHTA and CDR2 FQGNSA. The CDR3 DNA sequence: TGTGCCAGCAGCCTGGCGGGACGGAGCACCGGGGAGCTGTTTTTT. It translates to CASSLAGRSTGELFF.

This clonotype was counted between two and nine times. In DNA form, the CDR3 reads TGTGCCAGCAGCGCTATTGGAAGGGATACGCAGTATTTT. It specifies CASSAIGRDTQYF. V and J are TRBV7-3 and TRBJ2-3; D is uncertain. This CDR3 contains 13 residues. Trimming removed 5 bases from V and 6 bases from J, with 12 bases in between. CDR1 is SGHTA, CDR2 FQGTGA, per germline.

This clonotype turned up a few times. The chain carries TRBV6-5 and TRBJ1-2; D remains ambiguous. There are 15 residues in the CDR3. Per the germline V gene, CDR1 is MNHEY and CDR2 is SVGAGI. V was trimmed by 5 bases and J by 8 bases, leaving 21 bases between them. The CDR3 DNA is TGTGCCAGCAGTCCCTATGGCGGGGTGACCTTCGGCTACACCTTC. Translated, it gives CASSPYGGVTFGYTF.

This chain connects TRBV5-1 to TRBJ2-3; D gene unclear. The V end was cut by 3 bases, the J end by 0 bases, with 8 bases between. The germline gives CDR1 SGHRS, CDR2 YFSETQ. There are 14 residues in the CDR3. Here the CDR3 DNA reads TGCGCCAGCAGCTGGGCCCTTAGCACAGATACGCAGTATTTT. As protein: CASSWALSTDTQYF.

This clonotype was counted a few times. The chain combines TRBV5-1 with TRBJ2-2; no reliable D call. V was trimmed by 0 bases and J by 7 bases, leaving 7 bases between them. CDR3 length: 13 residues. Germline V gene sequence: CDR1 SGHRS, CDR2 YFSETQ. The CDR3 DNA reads TGCGCCAGCAGCTTGGACGGCGACGGGGAGCTGTTTTTT. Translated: CASSLDGDGELFF.

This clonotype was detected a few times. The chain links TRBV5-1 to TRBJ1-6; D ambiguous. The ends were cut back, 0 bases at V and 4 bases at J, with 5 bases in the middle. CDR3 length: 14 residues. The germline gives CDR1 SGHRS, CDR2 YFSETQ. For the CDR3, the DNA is TGCGCCAGCAGCTTGGGTTCTTATAATTCACCCCTCCACTTT. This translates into CASSLGSYNSPLHF.

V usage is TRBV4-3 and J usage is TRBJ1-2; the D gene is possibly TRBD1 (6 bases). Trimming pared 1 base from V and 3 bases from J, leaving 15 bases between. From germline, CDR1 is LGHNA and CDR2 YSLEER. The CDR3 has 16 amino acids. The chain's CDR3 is CASSQAGGRFDYGYTF. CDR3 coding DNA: TGCGCCAGCAGCCAAGCTGGGGGCAGATTTGACTATGGCTACACCTTC.

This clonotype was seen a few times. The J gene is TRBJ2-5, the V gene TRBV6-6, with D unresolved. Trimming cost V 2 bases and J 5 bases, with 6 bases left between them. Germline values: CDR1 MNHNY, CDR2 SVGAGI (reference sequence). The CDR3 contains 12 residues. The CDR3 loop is CASSYIHETQYF. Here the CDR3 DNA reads TGTGCCAGCAGTTACATTCATGAGACCCAGTACTTC.

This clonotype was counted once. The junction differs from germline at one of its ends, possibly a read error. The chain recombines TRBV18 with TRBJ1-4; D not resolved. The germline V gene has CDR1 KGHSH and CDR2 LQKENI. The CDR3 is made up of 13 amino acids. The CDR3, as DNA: TGTGCCAGCTCACTACGTAAAAATGTAAAACTGTTTTTT. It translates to CASSLRKNVKLFF.

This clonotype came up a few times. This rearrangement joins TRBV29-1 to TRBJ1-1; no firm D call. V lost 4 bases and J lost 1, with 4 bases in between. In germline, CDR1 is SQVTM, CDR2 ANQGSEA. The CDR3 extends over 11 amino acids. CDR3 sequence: CSVVWNTEAFF. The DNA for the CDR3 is TGCAGCGTTGTTTGGAACACTGAAGCTTTCTTT. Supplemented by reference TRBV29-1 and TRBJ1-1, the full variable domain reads SAVISQKPSRDICQRGTSLTIQCQVDSQVTMMFWYRQQPGQSLTLIATANQGSEATYESGFVIDKFPISRPNLTFSTLTVSNMSPEDSSIYLCSVVWNTEAFFGQGTRLTVV.

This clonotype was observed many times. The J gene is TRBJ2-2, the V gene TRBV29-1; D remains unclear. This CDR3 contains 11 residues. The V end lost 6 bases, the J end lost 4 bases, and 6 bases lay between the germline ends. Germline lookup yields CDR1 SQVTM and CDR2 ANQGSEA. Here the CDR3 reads CSVLVTGELFF. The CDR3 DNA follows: TGCAGCGTGCTGGTCACCGGGGAGCTGTTTTTT.

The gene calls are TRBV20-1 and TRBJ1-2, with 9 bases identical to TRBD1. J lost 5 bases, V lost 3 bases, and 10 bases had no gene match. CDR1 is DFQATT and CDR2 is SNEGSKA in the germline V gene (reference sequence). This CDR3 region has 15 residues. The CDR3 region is CSARPEPGTGYGYTF. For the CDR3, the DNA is TGCAGTGCTAGGCCTGAACCCGGGACAGGGTATGGCTACACCTTC.